This T cell receptor (beta chain) was captured by sequencing in a study of blood T cell repertoires in COVID-19. Some clones are missing from TCRdb's copy, which holds only in-frame ones; the method was immunoSEQ multiplex PCR. The sample consists of 45,000 to 50,000 clones, about nine tenths of them appearing once. Trimming cost V 6 bases and J 0 bases, with 8 bases left between them. The germline gives CDR1 MDHEN, CDR2 SYDVKM. The CDR3 contains 13 residues. This TCR came from a woman over 75 with COVID-19, enrolled during active disease. The V gene is TRBV28, the J gene TRBJ1-1; D remains ambiguous. Source material: peripheral blood. CDR3 loop: CASRGELNTEAFF. CDR3 DNA: TGTGCCAGCAGAGGAGAACTGAACACTGAAGCTTTCTTT.